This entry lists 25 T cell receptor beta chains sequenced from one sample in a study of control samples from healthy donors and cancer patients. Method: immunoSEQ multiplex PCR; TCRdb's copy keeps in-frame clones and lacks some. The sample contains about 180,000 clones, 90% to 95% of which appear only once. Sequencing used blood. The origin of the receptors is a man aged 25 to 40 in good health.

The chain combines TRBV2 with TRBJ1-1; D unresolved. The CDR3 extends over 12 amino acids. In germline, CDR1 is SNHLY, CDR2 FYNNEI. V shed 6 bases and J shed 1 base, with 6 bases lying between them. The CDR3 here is CASSYSNTEAFF. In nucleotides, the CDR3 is TGTGCCAGCAGCTACTCGAACACTGAAGCTTTCTTT.

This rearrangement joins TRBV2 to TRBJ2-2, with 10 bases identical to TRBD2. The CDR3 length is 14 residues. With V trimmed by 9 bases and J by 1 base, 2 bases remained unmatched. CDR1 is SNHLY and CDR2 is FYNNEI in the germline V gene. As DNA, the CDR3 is TGTGCCAGTATAGCGGGGGGGAACACCGGGGAGCTGTTTTTT. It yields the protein CASIAGGNTGELFF.

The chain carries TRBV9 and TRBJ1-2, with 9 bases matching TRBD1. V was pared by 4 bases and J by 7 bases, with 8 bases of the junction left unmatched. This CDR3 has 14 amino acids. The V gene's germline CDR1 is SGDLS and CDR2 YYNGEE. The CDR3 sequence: CASSSTGTGTGYTF. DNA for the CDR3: TGTGCCAGCAGCTCCACCGGGACAGGGACTGGCTACACCTTC.

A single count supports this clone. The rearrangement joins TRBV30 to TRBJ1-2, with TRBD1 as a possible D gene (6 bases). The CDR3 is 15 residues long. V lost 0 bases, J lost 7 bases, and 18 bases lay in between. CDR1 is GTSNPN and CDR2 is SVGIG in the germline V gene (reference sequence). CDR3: CAWSVHLQGLSGYTF. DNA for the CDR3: TGTGCCTGGAGTGTACATTTACAGGGTCTCTCTGGCTACACCTTC.

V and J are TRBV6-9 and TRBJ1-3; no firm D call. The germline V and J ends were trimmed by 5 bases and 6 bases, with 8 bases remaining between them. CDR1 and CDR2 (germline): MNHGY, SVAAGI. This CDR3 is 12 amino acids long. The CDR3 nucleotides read TGTGCCAGCAGTCCCCGCGCAAACACCATATATTTT. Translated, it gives CASSPRANTIYF.

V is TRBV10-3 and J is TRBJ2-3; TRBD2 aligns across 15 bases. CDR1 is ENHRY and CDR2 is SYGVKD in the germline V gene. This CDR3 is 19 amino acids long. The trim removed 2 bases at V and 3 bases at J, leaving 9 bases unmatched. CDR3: CAISEPGLAGGLGTDTQYF. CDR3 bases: TGTGCCATCAGTGAGCCCGGACTAGCGGGAGGGCTTGGGACAGATACGCAGTATTTT.

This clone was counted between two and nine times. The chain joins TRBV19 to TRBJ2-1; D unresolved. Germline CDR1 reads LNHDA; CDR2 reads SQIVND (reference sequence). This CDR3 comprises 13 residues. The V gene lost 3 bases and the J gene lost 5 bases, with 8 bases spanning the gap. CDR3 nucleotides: TGTGCCAGTAGTATGGGGTTAGACAATGAGCAGTTCTTC. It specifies CASSMGLDNEQFF.

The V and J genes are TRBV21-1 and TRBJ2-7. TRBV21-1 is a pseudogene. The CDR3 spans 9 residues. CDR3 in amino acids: CARNYEQYF. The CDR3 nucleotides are TGTGCCAGAAACTACGAGCAGTACTTC.

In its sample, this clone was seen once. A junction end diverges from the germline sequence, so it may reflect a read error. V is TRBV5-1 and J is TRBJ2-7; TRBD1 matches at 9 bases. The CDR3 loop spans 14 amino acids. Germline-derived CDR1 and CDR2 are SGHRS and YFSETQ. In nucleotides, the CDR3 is TGCGTCAGCTTCCCGGGACAGGGAACCTACGAGCAGTACTTC. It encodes CVSFPGQGTYEQYF.

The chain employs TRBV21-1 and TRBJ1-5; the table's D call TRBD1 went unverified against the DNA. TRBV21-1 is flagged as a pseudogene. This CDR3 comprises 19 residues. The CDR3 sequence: CASSKVKRDRVLGNQPQHF. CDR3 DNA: TGTGCCAGCAGCAAAGTTAAGCGGGACAGGGTTTTGGGCAATCAGCCCCAGCATTTT.

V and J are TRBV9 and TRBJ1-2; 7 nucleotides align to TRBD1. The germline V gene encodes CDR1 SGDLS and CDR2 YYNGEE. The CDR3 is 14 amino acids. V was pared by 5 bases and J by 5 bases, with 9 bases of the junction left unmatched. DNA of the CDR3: TGTGCCAGCAGTGCCGACAGGGCAGTATATGGCTACACCTTC. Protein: CASSADRAVYGYTF.

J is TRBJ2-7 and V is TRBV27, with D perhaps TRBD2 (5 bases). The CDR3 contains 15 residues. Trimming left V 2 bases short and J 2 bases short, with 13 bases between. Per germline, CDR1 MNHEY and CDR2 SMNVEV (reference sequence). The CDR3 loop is CASSLVFSGTYEQYF. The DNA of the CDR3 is TGTGCCAGCAGTTTAGTATTTTCGGGGACCTACGAGCAGTACTTC.

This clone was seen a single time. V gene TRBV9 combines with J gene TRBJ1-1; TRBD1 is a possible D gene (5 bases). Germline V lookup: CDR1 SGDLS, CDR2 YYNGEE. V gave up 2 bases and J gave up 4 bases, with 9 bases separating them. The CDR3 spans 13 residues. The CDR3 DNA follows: TGTGCCAGCAGCGTCCGGGGCGGCACTGAAGCTTTCTTT. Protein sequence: CASSVRGGTEAFF.

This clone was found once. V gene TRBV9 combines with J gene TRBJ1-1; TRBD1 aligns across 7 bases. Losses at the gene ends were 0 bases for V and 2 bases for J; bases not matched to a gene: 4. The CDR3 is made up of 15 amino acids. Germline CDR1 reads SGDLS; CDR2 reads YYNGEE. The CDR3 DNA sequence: TGTGCCAGCAGCGTAGGGGACAGTAAAAACACTGAAGCTTTCTTT. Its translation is CASSVGDSKNTEAFF.

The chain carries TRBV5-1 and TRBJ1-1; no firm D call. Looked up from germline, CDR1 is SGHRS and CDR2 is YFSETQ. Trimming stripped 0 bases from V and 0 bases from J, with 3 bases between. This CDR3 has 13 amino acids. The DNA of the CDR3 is TGCGCCAGCAGCTTGGAGGTGAACACTGAAGCTTTCTTT. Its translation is CASSLEVNTEAFF.

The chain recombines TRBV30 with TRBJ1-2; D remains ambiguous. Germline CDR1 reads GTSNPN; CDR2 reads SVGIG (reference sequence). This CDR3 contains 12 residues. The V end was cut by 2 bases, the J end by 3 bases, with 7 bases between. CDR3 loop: CAWSTGDYGYTF. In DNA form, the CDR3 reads TGTGCCTGGAGTACCGGGGACTATGGCTACACCTTC.

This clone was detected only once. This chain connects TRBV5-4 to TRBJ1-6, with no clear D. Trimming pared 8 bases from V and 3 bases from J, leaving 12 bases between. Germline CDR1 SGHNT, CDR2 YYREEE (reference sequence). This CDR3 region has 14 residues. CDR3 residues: CASSEGNYNSPLHF. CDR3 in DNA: TGTGCCAGTAGCGAGGGAAACTATAATTCACCCCTCCACTTT.

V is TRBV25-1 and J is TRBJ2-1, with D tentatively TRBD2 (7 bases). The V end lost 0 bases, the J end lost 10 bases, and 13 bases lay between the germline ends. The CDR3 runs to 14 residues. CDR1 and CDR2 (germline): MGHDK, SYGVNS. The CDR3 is CASSEYGGQLEQFF. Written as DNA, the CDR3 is TGTGCCAGCAGTGAATACGGGGGGCAGCTAGAGCAGTTCTTC.

CDR3 in amino acids: CASSSERALTDTQYF. The CDR3 nucleotides are TGTGCCAGCAGCTCGGAGCGGGCCCTCACAGATACGCAGTATTTT. This chain uses TRBV9 with TRBJ2-3, with D possibly TRBD2 on 6 matching bases. CDR3 size: 15 residues. Germline-derived CDR1 and CDR2 are SGDLS and YYNGEE. Trimming pared 4 bases from V and 2 bases from J, leaving 14 bases between.

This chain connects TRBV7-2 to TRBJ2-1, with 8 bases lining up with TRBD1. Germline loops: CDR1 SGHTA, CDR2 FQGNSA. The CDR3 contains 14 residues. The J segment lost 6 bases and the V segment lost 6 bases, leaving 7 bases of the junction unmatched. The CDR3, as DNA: TGTGCCAGCAGTTTTGGACAGGGAGGCAATGAGCAGTTCTTC. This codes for CASSFGQGGNEQFF.

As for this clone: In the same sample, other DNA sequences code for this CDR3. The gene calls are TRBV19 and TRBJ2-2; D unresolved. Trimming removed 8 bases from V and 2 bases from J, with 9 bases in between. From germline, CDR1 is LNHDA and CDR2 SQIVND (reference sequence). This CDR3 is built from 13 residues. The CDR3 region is CASSIANTGELFF. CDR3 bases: TGTGCCAGTTCAATCGCAAACACCGGGGAGCTGTTTTTT.

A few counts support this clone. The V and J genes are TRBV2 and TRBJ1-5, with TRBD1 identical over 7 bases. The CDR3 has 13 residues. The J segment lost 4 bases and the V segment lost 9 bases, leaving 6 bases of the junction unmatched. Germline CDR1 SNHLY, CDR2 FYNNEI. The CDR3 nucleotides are TGTGCCAGTTACAGGGGCCTTAATCAGCCCCAGCATTTT. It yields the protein CASYRGLNQPQHF.

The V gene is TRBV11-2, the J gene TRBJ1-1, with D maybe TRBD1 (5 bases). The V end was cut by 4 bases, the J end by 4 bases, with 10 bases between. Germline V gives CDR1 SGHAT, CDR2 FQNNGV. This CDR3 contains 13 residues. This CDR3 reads CASSWDGLTEAFF. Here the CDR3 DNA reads TGTGCCAGCAGCTGGGACGGTCTCACTGAAGCTTTCTTT.

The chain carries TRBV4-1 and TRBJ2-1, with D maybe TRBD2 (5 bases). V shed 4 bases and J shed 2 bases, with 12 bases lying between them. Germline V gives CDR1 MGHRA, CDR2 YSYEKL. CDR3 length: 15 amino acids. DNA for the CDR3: TGCGCCAGCAGCCTAGGGAGCGGCGCCTACAATGAGCAGTTCTTC. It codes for CASSLGSGAYNEQFF.

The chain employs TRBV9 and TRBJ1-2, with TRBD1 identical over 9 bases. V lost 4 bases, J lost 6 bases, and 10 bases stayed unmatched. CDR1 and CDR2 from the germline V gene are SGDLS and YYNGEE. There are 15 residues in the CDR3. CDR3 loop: CASSLDSGTGNGYTF. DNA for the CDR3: TGTGCCAGCAGCCTAGATTCCGGGACAGGGAATGGCTACACCTTC.